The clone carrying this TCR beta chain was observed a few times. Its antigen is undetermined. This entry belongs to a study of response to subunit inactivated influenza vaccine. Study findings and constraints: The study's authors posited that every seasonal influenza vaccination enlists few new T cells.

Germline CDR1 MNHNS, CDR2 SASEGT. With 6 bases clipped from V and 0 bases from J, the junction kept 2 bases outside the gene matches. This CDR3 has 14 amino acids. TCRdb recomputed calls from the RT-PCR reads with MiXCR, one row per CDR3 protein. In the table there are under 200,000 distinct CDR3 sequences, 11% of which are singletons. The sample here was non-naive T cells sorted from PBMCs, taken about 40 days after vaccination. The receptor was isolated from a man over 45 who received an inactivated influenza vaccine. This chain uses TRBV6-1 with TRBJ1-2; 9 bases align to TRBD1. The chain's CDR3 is CASRGQGANYGYTF. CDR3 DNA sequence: TGTGCCAGCAGGGGACAGGGAGCTAACTATGGCTACACCTTC.